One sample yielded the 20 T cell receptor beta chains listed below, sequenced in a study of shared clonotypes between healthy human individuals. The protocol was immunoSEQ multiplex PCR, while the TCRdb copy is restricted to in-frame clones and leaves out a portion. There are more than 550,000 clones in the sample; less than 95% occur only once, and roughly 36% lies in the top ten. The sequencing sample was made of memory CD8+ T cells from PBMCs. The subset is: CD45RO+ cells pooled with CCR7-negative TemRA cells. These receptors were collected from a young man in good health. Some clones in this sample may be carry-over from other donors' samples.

This chain's CDR3 is CASSFLGAPYEQYF. DNA for the CDR3: TGTGCCAGCAGTTTTTTGGGGGCTCCCTACGAGCAGTACTTC. The chain recombines TRBV27 with TRBJ2-7; tentative D call: TRBD1 (6 bases). CDR3 length equals 14 residues. Germline CDR1 and CDR2: MNHEY and SMNVEV (reference sequence). Deletions cut 3 bases from V and 2 bases from J, with 11 bases between.

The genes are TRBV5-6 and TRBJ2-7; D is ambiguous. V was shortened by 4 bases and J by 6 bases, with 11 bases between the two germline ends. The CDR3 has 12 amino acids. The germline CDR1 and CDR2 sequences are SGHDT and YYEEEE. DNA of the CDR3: TGTGCCAGCAGCCCCGGCAGGTCCGAGCAGTACTTC. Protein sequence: CASSPGRSEQYF.

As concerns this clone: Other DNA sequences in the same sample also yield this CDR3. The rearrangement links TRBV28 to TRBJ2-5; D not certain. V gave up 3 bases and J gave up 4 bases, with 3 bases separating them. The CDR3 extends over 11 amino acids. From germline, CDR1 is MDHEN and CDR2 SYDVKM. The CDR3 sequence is CASSFTETQYF. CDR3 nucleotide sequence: TGTGCCAGCAGTTTCACAGAGACCCAGTACTTC.

CDR3 sequence (DNA): TGTGCCAGCAGCGCAGGGAATGGCTACACCTTC. Translated: CASSAGNGYTF. The chain recombines TRBV9 with TRBJ1-2, with D perhaps matching TRBD1 (5 bases). Per germline, CDR1 SGDLS and CDR2 YYNGEE. CDR3 size: 11 residues. With 3 bases removed from V and 6 bases from J, the gap between germline ends came to 6 bases.

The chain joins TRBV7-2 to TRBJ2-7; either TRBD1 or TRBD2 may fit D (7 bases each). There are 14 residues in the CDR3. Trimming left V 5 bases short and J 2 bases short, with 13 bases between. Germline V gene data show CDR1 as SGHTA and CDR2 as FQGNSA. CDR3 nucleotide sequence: TGTGCCAGCAGCCCCAGGGGGGGCCCCTACGAGCAGTACTTC. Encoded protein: CASSPRGGPYEQYF.

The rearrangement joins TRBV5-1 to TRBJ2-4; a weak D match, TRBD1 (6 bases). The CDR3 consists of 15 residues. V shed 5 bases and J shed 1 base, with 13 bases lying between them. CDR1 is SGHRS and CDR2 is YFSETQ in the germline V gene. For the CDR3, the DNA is TGCGCCAGCAGTTCCCCCGACAGGGCCAAAAACATTCAGTACTTC. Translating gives CASSSPDRAKNIQYF.

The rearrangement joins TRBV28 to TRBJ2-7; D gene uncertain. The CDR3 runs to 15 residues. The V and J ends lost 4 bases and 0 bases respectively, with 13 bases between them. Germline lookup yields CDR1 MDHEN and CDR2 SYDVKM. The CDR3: CASSYSLRSSYEQYF. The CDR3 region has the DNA TGTGCCAGCAGTTATAGTCTCCGCAGCTCCTACGAGCAGTACTTC.

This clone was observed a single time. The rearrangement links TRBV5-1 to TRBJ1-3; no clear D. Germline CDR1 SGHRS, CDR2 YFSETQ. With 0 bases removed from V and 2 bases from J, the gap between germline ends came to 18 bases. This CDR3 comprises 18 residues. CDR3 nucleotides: TGCGCCAGCAGCTTGGGCCAGATCACTTCTGGGCCTGGAAACACCATATATTTT. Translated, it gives CASSLGQITSGPGNTIYF.

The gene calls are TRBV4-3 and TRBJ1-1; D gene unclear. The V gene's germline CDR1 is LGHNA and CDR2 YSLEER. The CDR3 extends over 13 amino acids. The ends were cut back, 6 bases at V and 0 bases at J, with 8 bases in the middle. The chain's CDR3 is CASSETVNTEAFF. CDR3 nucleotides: TGCGCCAGCAGTGAGACGGTGAACACTGAAGCTTTCTTT.

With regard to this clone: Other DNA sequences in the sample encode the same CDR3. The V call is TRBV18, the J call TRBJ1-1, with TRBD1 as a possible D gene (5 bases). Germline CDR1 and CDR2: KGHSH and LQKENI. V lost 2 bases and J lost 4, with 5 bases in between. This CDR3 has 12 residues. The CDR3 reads CASSPGTTEAFF. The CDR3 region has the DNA TGTGCCAGCTCACCAGGGACCACTGAAGCTTTCTTT.

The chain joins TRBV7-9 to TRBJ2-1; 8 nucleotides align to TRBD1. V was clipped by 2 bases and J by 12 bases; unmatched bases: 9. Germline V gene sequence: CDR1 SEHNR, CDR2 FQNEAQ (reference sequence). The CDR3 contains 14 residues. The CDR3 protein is CASSLRQGASGQFF. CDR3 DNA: TGTGCCAGCAGCTTACGCCAGGGGGCCTCCGGGCAGTTCTTC.

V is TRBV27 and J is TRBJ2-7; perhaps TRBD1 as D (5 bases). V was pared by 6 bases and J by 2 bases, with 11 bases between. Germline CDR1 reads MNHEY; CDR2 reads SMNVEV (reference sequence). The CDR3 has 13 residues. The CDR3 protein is CASSSSGTYEQYF. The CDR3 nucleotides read TGTGCCAGCAGCTCTTCAGGGACCTACGAGCAGTACTTC.

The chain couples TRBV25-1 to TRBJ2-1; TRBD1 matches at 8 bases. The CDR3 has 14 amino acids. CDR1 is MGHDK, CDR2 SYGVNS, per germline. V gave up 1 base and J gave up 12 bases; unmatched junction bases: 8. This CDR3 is CASSEFEIGTGQFF. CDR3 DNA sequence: TGTGCCAGCAGTGAATTTGAGATCGGGACAGGGCAGTTCTTC. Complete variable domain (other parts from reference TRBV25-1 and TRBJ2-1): EADIYQTPRYLVIGTGKKITLECSQTMGHDKMYWYQQDPGMELHLIHYSYGVNSTEKGDLSSESTVSRIRTEHFPLTLESARPSHTSQYLCASSEFEIGTGQFFGPGTRLTVL.

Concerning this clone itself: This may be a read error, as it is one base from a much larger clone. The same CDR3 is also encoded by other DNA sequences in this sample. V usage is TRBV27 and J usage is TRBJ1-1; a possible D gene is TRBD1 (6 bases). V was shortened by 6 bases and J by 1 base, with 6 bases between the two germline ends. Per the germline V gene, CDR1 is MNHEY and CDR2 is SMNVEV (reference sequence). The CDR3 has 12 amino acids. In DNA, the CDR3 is TGTGCCAGCAGACAGGGGAACACTGAAGCTTTCTTT. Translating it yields CASRQGNTEAFF.

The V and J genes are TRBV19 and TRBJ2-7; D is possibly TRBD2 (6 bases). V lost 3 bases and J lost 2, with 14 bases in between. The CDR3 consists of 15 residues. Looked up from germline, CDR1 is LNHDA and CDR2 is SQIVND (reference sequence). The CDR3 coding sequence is TGTGCCAGTAGTATTGCGGGGCGGGTCACCTACGAGCAGTACTTC. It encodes CASSIAGRVTYEQYF.

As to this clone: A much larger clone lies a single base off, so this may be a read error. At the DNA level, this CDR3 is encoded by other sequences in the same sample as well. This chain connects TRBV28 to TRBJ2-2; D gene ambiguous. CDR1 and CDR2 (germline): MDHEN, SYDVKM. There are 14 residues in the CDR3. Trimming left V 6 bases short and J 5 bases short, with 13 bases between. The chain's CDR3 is CASRARDLTGELFF. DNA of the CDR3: TGTGCCAGCAGAGCCCGAGACTTAACCGGGGAGCTGTTTTTT.

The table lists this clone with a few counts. Written as DNA, the CDR3 is TGTGCCAGCAGCGTAGGGCTGGGTTCCTCTGGAAACACCATATATTTT. As protein: CASSVGLGSSGNTIYF. V usage is TRBV9 and J usage is TRBJ1-3; D not resolved. This CDR3 is 16 amino acids long. Per germline, CDR1 SGDLS and CDR2 YYNGEE. Trimming removed 0 bases from V and 0 bases from J, with 10 bases in between.

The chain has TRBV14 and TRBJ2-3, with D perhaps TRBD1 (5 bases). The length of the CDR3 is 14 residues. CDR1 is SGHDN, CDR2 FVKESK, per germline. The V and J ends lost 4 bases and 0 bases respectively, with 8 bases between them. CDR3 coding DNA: TGTGCCAGCAGCCCCCCAGGGAGCACAGATACGCAGTATTTT. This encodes CASSPPGSTDTQYF.

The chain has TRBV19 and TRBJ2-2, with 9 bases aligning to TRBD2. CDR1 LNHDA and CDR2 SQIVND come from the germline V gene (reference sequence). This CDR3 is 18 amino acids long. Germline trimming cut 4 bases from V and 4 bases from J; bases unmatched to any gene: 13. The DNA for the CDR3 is TGTGCCAGTAGTAGCCAACTCCTAGCGGGAAAACGCACCGGGGAGCTGTTTTTT. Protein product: CASSSQLLAGKRTGELFF.

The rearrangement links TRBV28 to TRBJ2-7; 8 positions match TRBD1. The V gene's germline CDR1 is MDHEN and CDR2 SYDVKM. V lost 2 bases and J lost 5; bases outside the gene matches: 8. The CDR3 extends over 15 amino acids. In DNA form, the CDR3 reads TGTGCCAGCAGTTTAACGCCGGACAGGGCCCACGAGCAGTACTTC. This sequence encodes CASSLTPDRAHEQYF.